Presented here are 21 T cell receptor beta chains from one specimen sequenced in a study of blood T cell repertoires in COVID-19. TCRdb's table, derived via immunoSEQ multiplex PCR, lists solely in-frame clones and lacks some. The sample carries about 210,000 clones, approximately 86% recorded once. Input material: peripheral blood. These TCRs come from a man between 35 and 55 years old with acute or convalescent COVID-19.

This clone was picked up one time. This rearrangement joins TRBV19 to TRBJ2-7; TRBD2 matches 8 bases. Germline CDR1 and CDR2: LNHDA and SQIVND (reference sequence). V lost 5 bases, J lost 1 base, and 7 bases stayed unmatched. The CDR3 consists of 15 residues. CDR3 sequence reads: CASSPYSGASYEQYF. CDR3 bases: TGTGCCAGTAGTCCCTATAGCGGGGCGTCCTACGAGCAGTACTTC. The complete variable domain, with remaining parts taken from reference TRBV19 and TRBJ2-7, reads DGGITQSPKYLFRKEGQNVTLSCEQNLNHDAMYWYRQDPGQGLRLIYYSQIVNDFQKGDIAEGYSVSREKKESFPLTVTSAQKNPTAFYLCASSPYSGASYEQYFGPGTRLTVT.

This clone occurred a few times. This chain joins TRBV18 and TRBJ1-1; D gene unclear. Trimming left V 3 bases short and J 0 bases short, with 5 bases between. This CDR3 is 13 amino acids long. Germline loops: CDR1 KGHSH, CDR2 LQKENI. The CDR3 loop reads CASSPQLNTEAFF. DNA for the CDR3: TGTGCCAGCTCACCCCAATTGAACACTGAAGCTTTCTTT.

CDR3 protein: CASSLGDVTGELFF. In DNA, the CDR3 is TGTGCCAGCAGTTTGGGAGATGTCACCGGGGAGCTGTTTTTT. The chain uses TRBV6-5 and TRBJ2-2; a possible D gene is TRBD2 (5 bases). The CDR3 is 14 residues long. Trimming pared 4 bases from V and 4 bases from J, leaving 10 bases between. Per germline, CDR1 MNHEY and CDR2 SVGAGI.

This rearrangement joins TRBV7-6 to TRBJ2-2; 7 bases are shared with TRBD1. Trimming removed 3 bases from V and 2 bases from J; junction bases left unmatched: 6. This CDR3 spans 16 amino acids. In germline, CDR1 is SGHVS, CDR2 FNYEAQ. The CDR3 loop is CASSFFDRANTGELFF. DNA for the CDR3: TGTGCCAGCAGCTTCTTTGACAGGGCAAACACCGGGGAGCTGTTTTTT.

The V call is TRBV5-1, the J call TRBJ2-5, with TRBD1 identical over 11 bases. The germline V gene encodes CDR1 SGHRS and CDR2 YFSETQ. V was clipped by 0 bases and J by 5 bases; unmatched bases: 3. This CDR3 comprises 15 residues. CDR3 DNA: TGCGCCAGCAGCTTGGTGGACAGGGGGCTTGAGACCCAGTACTTC. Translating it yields CASSLVDRGLETQYF.

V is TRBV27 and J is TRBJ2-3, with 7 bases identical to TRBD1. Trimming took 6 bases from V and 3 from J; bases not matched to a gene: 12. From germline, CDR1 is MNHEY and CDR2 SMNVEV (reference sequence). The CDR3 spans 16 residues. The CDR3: CASSSLTGPATDTQYF. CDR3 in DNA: TGTGCCAGCAGCTCTCTGACAGGGCCCGCAACAGATACGCAGTATTTT.

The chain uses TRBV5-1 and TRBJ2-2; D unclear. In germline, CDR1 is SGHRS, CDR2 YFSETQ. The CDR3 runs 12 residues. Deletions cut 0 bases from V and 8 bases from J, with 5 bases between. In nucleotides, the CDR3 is TGCGCCAGCAGCTTGGTCGGGGGGGAGCTGTTTTTT. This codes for CASSLVGGELFF.

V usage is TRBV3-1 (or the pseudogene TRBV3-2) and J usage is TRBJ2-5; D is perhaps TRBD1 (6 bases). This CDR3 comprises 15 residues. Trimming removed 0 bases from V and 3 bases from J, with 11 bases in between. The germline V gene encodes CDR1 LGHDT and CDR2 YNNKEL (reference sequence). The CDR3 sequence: CASSQDMTGEETQYF. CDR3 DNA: TGTGCCAGCAGCCAAGATATGACAGGAGAAGAGACCCAGTACTTC.

CDR3 region: CASTYSGGAQTQYF. CDR3 nucleotide sequence: TGTGCCAGCACCTATAGCGGGGGGGCACAGACCCAGTACTTC. The chain carries TRBV6-5 and TRBJ2-5, with 11 bases that match TRBD2. The CDR3 is 14 residues long. V dropped 7 bases and J dropped 6; count of bases not matched to a gene: 7. The V gene's germline CDR1 is MNHEY and CDR2 SVGAGI.

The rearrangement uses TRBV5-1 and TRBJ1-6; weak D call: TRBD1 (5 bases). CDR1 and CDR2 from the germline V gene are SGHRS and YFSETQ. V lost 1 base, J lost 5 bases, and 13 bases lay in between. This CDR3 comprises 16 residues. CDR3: CASSLNAGSDNSPLHF. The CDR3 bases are TGCGCCAGCAGCTTGAATGCAGGGTCAGATAATTCACCCCTCCACTTT.

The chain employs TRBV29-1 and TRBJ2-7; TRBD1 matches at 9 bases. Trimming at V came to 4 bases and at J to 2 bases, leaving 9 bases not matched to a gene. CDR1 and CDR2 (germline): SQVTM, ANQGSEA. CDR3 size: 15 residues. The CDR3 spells CSVGEAGTGTYEQYF. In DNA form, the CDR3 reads TGCAGCGTTGGAGAGGCCGGGACAGGGACCTACGAGCAGTACTTC.

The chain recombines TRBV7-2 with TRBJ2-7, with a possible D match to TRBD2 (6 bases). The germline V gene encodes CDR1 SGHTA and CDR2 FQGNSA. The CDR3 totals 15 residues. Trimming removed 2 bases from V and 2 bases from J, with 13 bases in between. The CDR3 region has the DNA TGTGCCAGCAGCTTATCCACTAGCAGGGCCTACGAGCAGTACTTC. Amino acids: CASSLSTSRAYEQYF.

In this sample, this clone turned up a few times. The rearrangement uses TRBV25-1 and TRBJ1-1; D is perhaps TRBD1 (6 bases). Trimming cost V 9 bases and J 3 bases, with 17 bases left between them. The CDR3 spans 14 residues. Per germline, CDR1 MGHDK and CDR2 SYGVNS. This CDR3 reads CASSRDIFDTEAFF. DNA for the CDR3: TGTGCCAGTTCCAGGGACATTTTCGACACTGAAGCTTTCTTT. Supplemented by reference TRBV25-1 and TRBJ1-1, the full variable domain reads EADIYQTPRYLVIGTGKKITLECSQTMGHDKMYWYQQDPGMELHLIHYSYGVNSTEKGDLSSESTVSRIRTEHFPLTLESARPSHTSQYLCASSRDIFDTEAFFGQGTRLTVV.

The CDR3 region is CASSLDKITEAFF. CDR3 DNA sequence: TGTGCCAGCAGTTTAGACAAAATCACTGAAGCTTTCTTT. This chain links TRBV12-3 or TRBV12-4 with TRBJ1-1; D gene unclear. V lost 1 base to trimming and J lost 4 bases, with 7 bases between them. The CDR3 has 13 residues.

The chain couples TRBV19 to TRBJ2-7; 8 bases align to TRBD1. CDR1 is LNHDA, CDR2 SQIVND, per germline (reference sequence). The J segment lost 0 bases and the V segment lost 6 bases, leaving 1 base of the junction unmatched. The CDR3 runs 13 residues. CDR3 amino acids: CASSDRGSYEQYF. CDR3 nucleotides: TGTGCCAGTAGCGACAGGGGCTCCTACGAGCAGTACTTC.

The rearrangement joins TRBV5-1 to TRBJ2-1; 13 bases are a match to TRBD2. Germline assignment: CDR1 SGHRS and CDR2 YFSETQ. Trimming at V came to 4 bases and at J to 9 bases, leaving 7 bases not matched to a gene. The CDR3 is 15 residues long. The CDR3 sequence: CASSITSGRAGEQFF. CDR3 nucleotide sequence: TGCGCCAGCAGCATCACTAGCGGGAGGGCAGGTGAGCAGTTCTTC. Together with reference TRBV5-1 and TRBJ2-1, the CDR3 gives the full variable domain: KAGVTQTPRYLIKTRGQQVTLSCSPISGHRSVSWYQQTPGQGLQFLFEYFSETQRNKGNFPGRFSGRQFSNSRSEMNVSTLELGDSALYLCASSITSGRAGEQFFGPGTRLTVL.

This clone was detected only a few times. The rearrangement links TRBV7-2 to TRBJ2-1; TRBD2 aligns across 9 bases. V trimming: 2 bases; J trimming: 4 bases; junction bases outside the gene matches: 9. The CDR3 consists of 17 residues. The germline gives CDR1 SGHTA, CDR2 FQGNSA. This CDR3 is CASSLTGLAGAYNEQFF. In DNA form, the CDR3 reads TGTGCCAGCAGCTTAACGGGATTAGCGGGGGCATACAATGAGCAGTTCTTC.

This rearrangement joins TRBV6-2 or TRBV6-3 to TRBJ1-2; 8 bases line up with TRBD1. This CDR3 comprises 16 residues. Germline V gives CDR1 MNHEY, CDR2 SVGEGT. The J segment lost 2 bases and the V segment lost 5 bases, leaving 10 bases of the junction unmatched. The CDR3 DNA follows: TGTGCCAGCAGTCCCCCCCCCGGACAGGGAAACTATGGCTACACCTTC. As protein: CASSPPPGQGNYGYTF.

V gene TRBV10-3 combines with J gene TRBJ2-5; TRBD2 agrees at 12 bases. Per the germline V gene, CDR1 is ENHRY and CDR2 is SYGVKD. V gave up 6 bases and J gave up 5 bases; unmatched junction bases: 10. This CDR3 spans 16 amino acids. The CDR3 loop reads CAISPSGGALGETQYF. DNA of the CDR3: TGTGCCATCAGCCCTAGCGGGGGGGCCTTAGGGGAGACCCAGTACTTC.

The CDR3 DNA reads as TGTGCCAGTACCATTGGGGCAGCCTACAATGAGCAGTTCTTC. Residues: CASTIGAAYNEQFF. J is TRBJ2-1 and V is TRBV19; D might be TRBD1 (5 bases). Germline assignment: CDR1 LNHDA and CDR2 SQIVND (reference sequence). Trimming shortened V by 7 bases and J by 2 bases, and 12 bases separated the two germline ends. This CDR3 region has 14 residues.

The CDR3 DNA reads TGCGCCAGCAGCTGGAGGACAGGGGATAATGAAAAACTGTTTTTT. This codes for CASSWRTGDNEKLFF. The V and J genes are TRBV5-1 and TRBJ1-4; 9 bases fit TRBD1. Germline CDR1 reads SGHRS; CDR2 reads YFSETQ. CDR3 length: 15 amino acids. V gave up 3 bases and J gave up 4 bases; unmatched junction bases: 4.